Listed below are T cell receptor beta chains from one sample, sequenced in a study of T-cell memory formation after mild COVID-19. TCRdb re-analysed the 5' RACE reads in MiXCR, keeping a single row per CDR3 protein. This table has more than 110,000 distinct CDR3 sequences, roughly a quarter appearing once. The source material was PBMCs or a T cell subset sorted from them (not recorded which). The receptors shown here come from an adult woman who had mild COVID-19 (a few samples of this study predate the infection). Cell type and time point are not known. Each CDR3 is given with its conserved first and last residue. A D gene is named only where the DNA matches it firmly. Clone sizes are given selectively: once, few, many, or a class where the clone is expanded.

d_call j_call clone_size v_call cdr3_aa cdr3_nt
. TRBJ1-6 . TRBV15 CATSRVLSYNSPLHF TGTGCCACCAGCAGAGTCCTAAGCTATAATTCACCCCTCCACTTT
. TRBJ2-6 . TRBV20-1 CSARERESSGANVLTF TGCAGTGCTAGAGAACGCGAAAGCTCTGGGGCCAACGTCCTGACTTTC
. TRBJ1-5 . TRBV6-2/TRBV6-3 CASSYSNTGNQPQHF TGTGCCAGCAGTTACTCGAATACGGGCAATCAGCCCCAGCATTTT
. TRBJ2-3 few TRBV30 CAWSEGDTQYF TGTGCCTGGAGTGAGGGAGATACGCAGTATTTT
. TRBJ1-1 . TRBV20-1 CSATTHIGGTEAFF TGCAGTGCCACGACTCACATCGGGGGGACTGAAGCTTTCTTT
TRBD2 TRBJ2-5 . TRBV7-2 CASSSGLAGGSFVETQYF TGTGCCAGCAGTTCGGGACTAGCGGGAGGGTCGTTCGTAGAGACCCAGTACTTC
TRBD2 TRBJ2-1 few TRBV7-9 CASSLGTSGGDEQFF TGTGCCAGCAGCTTAGGGACTAGCGGGGGTGATGAGCAGTTCTTC
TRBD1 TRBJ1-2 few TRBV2 CASSAEQGGSGYTF TGTGCCAGCAGTGCTGAACAGGGGGGAAGTGGCTACACCTTC
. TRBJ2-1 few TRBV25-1 CASSEYSRGTKQFF TGTGCCAGCAGTGAATATAGTAGGGGGACGAAGCAGTTCTTC
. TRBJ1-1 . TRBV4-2 CASSQTRGPGTEAFF TGTGCCAGCAGCCAGACCCGGGGGCCGGGCACTGAAGCTTTCTTT
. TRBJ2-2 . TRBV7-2 CASSPEFVANTGELFF TGTGCCAGCAGCCCGGAATTCGTCGCGAACACCGGGGAGCTGTTTTTT
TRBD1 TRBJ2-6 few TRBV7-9 CASSLTGSGANVLTF TGTGCCAGCAGCTTGACAGGGTCTGGGGCCAACGTCCTGACTTTC
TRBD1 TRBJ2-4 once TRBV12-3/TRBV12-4 CASSHRTGRAKNIQYF TGTGCCAGCAGTCATAGGACAGGGAGGGCCAAAAACATTCAGTACTTC
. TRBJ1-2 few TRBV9 CASSTRTENYGYTF TGTGCCAGCAGCACCCGGACAGAGAACTATGGCTACACCTTC
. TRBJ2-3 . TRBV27 CASSLSADTQYF TGTGCCAGCAGTTTATCGGCAGATACGCAGTATTTT
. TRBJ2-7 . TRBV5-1 CASSSGPYGGFYEQYF TGCGCCAGCAGCTCGGGCCCTTACGGAGGATTCTACGAGCAGTACTTC
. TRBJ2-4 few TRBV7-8 CASSLVEENIQYF TGTGCCAGCAGCTTAGTTGAGGAAAACATTCAGTACTTC
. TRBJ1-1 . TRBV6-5 CASSPDIENTEAFF TGTGCCAGCAGCCCTGACATCGAGAACACTGAAGCTTTCTTT
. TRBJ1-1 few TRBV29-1 CSAEEGTNTEAFF TGCAGCGCGGAGGAAGGGACGAACACTGAAGCTTTCTTT
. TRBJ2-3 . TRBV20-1 CSASDYRDSTDTQYF TGCAGTGCTTCCGACTATCGAGATAGCACAGATACGCAGTATTTT
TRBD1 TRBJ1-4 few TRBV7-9 CASSSLPTGVKEKLFF TGTGCCAGCAGCTCCCTCCCGACAGGGGTTAAGGAAAAACTGTTTTTT
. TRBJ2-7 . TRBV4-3 CASSQEAQAYEQYF TGCGCCAGCAGCCAAGAGGCCCAGGCCTACGAGCAGTACTTC